This T cell receptor beta chain is drawn from a study of blood T cell repertoires in COVID-19. Study as a whole: Acute and convalescent COVID-19 specimens originated in the United States, Italy and Spain. PBMCs, B-cell-depleted T cells, or T cells provided the cDNA or gDNA that made up the material.

Repertoires were generated with immunoSEQ multiplex PCR, while TCRdb's copy carries only in-frame clones and drops some. The sample contains around 99,000 clones, about 91% of which appear only once. This clone has only a few counts. CDR1 SSHAT and CDR2 FNYEAQ come from the germline V gene (reference sequence). CDR3 length: 15 amino acids. With V trimmed by 1 base and J by 2 bases, 2 bases remained unmatched. The V and J genes are TRBV7-7 and TRBJ2-1, with TRBD2 matching over 7 bases. The sequencing input was peripheral blood. The receptor was derived from a man aged 45 to 65 with active or convalescent COVID-19. The CDR3 reads CASSLVAGPYNEQFF. CDR3 DNA sequence: TGTGCCAGCAGCTTAGTAGCGGGTCCCTACAATGAGCAGTTCTTC. Combining the CDR3 with reference TRBV7-7 and TRBJ2-1 gives the whole variable domain GAGVSQSPRYKVTKRGQDVTLRCDPISSHATLYWYQQALGQGPEFLTYFNYEAQPDKSGLPSDRFSAERPEGSISTLTIQRTEQRDSAMYRCASSLVAGPYNEQFFGPGTRLTVL.